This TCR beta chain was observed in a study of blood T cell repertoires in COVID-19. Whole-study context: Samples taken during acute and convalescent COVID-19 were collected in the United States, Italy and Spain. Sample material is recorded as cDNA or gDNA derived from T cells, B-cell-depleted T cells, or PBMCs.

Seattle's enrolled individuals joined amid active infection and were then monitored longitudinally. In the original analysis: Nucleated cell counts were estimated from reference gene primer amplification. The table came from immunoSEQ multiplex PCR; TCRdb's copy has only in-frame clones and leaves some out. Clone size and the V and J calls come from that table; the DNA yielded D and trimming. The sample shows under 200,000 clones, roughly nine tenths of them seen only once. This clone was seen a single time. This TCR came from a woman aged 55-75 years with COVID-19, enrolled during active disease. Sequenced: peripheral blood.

The CDR3 spells CARKEGLGHYEQYF. DNA for the CDR3: TGTGCCAGGAAGGAGGGACTAGGCCACTACGAGCAGTACTTC. The chain couples TRBV7-8 to TRBJ2-7; TRBD2 agrees at 8 bases. The trim removed 9 bases at V and 3 bases at J, leaving 10 bases unmatched. In germline, CDR1 is SGHVS, CDR2 FQNEAQ. This CDR3 is built from 14 residues.